This entry describes one T cell receptor beta chain. Its antigen is not identified. This sample was taken from a study of CD8 T cells in Susac syndrome. Study results and limitations: Individuals included in the TCR sequencing and HLA analysis were acknowledged by the study to be relatively few in number.

Germline assignment: CDR1 SQVTM and CDR2 ANQGSEA. V was trimmed by 3 bases and J by 0 bases, leaving 4 bases between them. This CDR3 is 12 amino acids long. Random-hexamer reverse transcription was applied to about 0.5 to 1 ug RNA. Via MiXCR, TCRdb re-called the immunoSEQ multiplex PCR reads, giving one row per CDR3 protein. The table records about 150,000 distinct CDR3 sequences, approximately 95% of them present only once. This rearrangement joins TRBV29-1 to TRBJ2-3; D gene uncertain. Input material: CD4+ T cells from PBMCs. The receptor was derived from a human donor with Susac syndrome. CDR3: CSVDPSTDTQYF. CDR3 DNA sequence: TGCAGCGTTGATCCAAGCACAGATACGCAGTATTTT.